This is a list of T cell receptor beta chains from one sample in a study of T cells after yellow fever vaccination. Each CDR3 protein gets one entry after TCRdb re-called the 5' RACE reads with MiXCR. The table lists 300,000 to 450,000 distinct CDR3 sequences, approximately 5.7% of them singletons. The material sequenced was PBMCs, taken 5 days after the yellow fever booster vaccination. Source of these receptors: a man aged 25 to 40 who received the YFV17D yellow fever vaccine. The CDR3 runs from the conserved cysteine through the conserved F or W. Fields, in order: clone size, J gene, V gene, D gene, CDR3 DNA, CDR3 protein. The D gene is left open where the match is weak. Clone size is stated in some rows and not others, as once, few, many or a class when expanded.

many,TRBJ2-1,TRBV5-1,TRBD1,TGCGCCAGCAGCTTGGAAACAGGGGGCGCGATTGAGCAGTTCTTC,CASSLETGGAIEQFF
few,TRBJ1-4,TRBV19,.,TGTGCCAGTAGAACTTTTCTCGGCTTCAATGAAAAACTGTTTTTT,CASRTFLGFNEKLFF
few,TRBJ2-1,TRBV19,.,TGTGCCAGTAGTATCGGACAGAACAATGAGCAGTTCTTC,CASSIGQNNEQFF
.,TRBJ1-5,TRBV20-1,.,TGCAGCGGCTTACAGGATAGCAATCAGCCCCAGCATTTT,CSGLQDSNQPQHF
few,TRBJ2-5,TRBV27,.,TGTGCCAGCAGTTTCTGGGGCGCCGAGACCCAGTACTTC,CASSFWGAETQYF
many,TRBJ2-1,TRBV12-3/TRBV12-4,.,TGTGCCAGCAGTCCCGGGACCCTAAGGGGCAATGAGCAGTTCTTC,CASSPGTLRGNEQFF
.,TRBJ2-7,TRBV3-1,.,TGTGCCAGCAGCTGGGGCCACTACGAGCAGTACTTC,CASSWGHYEQYF
.,TRBJ1-6,TRBV5-1,TRBD1,TGCGCCAGCAGCTTGGGGGGGACAGGCTATAATTCACCCCTCCACTTT,CASSLGGTGYNSPLHF
many,TRBJ2-5,TRBV29-1,.,TGCAGCGCTATGACAGGCCAAGAGACCCAGTACTTC,CSAMTGQETQYF
.,TRBJ1-5,TRBV20-1,TRBD1,TGCAGTGCTAGGGGACAGGGGGCGTCTAGCAATCAGCCCCAGCATTTT,CSARGQGASSNQPQHF
.,TRBJ2-7,TRBV28,TRBD2,TGTGCCAGCAGTTCTAGCGGGAGGGCCGAGTCCTACGAGCAGTACTTC,CASSSSGRAESYEQYF
.,TRBJ2-5,TRBV20-1,.,TGCAGTGCTAGAGCGTTTCCCCAAGAGACCCAGTACTTC,CSARAFPQETQYF
many,TRBJ2-5,TRBV14,.,TGTGCCAGCAGCCAAGATTTCGAGACCCAGTACTTC,CASSQDFETQYF
many,TRBJ1-1,TRBV6-1,TRBD1,TGTGCCAGCAGAGACGAGACAGGGTCTAGGAACACTGAAGCTTTCTTT,CASRDETGSRNTEAFF
.,TRBJ1-4,TRBV5-1,.,TGCGCCAGCAGCCCTGGGGGGGGGCTATCTGAAAAACTGTTTTTT,CASSPGGGLSEKLFF
.,TRBJ1-5,TRBV7-9,.,TGTGCCAGCAGCTTAGGTGGGCAGGCACAGCCCCAGCATTTT,CASSLGGQAQPQHF
many,TRBJ2-5,TRBV20-1,.,TGCAGTGCTGGACCTCTGGGGGAGACCCAGTACTTC,CSAGPLGETQYF
few,TRBJ2-1,TRBV6-5,TRBD2,TGTGCCAGCAGTTCCACTCCAGGACTAGCGGGAATACCCTACAATGAGCAGTTCTTC,CASSSTPGLAGIPYNEQFF
many,TRBJ2-5,TRBV28,.,TGTGCCAGCAGCTCCCATGGCCCCCAAGAGACCCAGTACTTC,CASSSHGPQETQYF
few,TRBJ2-3,TRBV6-2/TRBV6-3,.,TGTGCCAGCAGTGGCCTCGGAGCGGATACGCAGTATTTT,CASSGLGADTQYF
.,TRBJ2-1,TRBV15,TRBD1,TGTGCCACCAGAACGGGACAGGGCCACAATGAGCAGTTCTTC,CATRTGQGHNEQFF
many,TRBJ2-7,TRBV27,.,TGTGCCAGCAGTATCGCGGACGGCTACGAGCAGTACTTC,CASSIADGYEQYF
.,TRBJ2-1,TRBV5-1,TRBD2,TGCGCCAGCAGAAATCTAATAGCGGGGAGGAATGAGCAGTTCTTC,CASRNLIAGRNEQFF
.,TRBJ2-7,TRBV20-1,TRBD1,TGCAGTGCTAGAGACTTCCACAGGGGGAAGTCCTACGAGCAGTACTTC,CSARDFHRGKSYEQYF
many,TRBJ2-7,TRBV12-3/TRBV12-4,.,TGTGCCAGCAGTTCCCGACGGAAAAACCCCTACGAGCAGTACTTC,CASSSRRKNPYEQYF
few,TRBJ2-1,TRBV12-3/TRBV12-4,TRBD2,TGTGCCAGCAGCCCTCCGGGTGGGCGGGAGACCCCCAATGAGCAGTTCTTC,CASSPPGGRETPNEQFF
.,TRBJ1-6,TRBV7-9,.,TGTGCCAGCAGCTTAGCTCAGAGAAATTCACCCCTCCACTTT,CASSLAQRNSPLHF
few,TRBJ2-2,TRBV4-2,.,TGTGCCAGCAAACAGCCGGGCCTCGGGATAAACACCGGGGAGCTGTTTTTT,CASKQPGLGINTGELFF
few,TRBJ2-1,TRBV6-5,TRBD1,TGTGCCAGCAGTTACTCTACAGGGGGATACAATGAGCAGTTCTTC,CASSYSTGGYNEQFF
few,TRBJ2-5,TRBV27,.,TGTGCCAGCAGTTGGAGAAGAGGCCCAGAGACCCAGTACTTC,CASSWRRGPETQYF
many,TRBJ2-5,TRBV5-1,.,TGCGCCAGCAGCGGAGGGGGAGCACAAGAGACCCAGTACTTC,CASSGGGAQETQYF
.,TRBJ1-1,TRBV20-1,.,TGCAGTGCTAGTGAACAGCTTGAAGCTTTCTTT,CSASEQLEAFF
few,TRBJ2-1,TRBV20-1,TRBD2,TGCAGTGCTAGAGGGTCAGCGGGAGGGCCTGGTGAGCAGTTCTTC,CSARGSAGGPGEQFF
.,TRBJ2-3,TRBV20-1,.,TGCAGTGCTGCACTAGCCCTTGGGACAGATACGCAGTATTTT,CSAALALGTDTQYF
many,TRBJ2-1,TRBV12-3/TRBV12-4,.,TGTGCCAGCAAGTACAATTACAATGAGCAGTTCTTC,CASKYNYNEQFF
.,TRBJ2-7,TRBV12-3/TRBV12-4,TRBD2,TGTGCCAGCAGTTTAGCTCTAGCGGGAGGGACCTACGAGCAGTACTTC,CASSLALAGGTYEQYF
few,TRBJ2-2,TRBV2,.,TGTGCCAGCAGACCCGGGACCAGGGGGGGGGCCGGGGAGCTGTTTTTT,CASRPGTRGGAGELFF
.,TRBJ2-3,TRBV28,TRBD2,TGTGCCAGCAGCCTGCTGCCGAGCGGGAGATATAGGACAGATACGCAGTATTTT,CASSLLPSGRYRTDTQYF
few,TRBJ2-1,TRBV15,.,TGTGCCACCAGCAGGGACCGATGGAATGAGCAGTTCTTC,CATSRDRWNEQFF
many,TRBJ2-1,TRBV6-2/TRBV6-3,.,TGTGCCAGCAGTTACGCTCAGGGCACTTACAATGAGCAGTTCTTC,CASSYAQGTYNEQFF
.,TRBJ1-2,TRBV9,.,TGTGCCAGCAGCGTAGAAGTAGATTCATATGGCTACACCTTC,CASSVEVDSYGYTF
.,TRBJ2-2,TRBV7-2,.,TGTGCCAGCAGTCTAACAGGGCTGCACACCGGGGAGCTGTTTTTT,CASSLTGLHTGELFF
few,TRBJ2-7,TRBV20-1,.,TGCAGTGCTAGACCCACCTCCCCCTCCTACGAGCAGTACTTC,CSARPTSPSYEQYF
.,TRBJ2-7,TRBV7-2,TRBD2,TGTGCCAGCAGCATGGTAGCGGGAGGGCCAGGCGAGCAGTACTTC,CASSMVAGGPGEQYF
.,TRBJ2-1,TRBV11-2,.,TGTGCCAGCAGTTGGGAGTGGGTACCGTCGGGAGACGAATCCTACAATGAGCAGTTCTTC,CASSWEWVPSGDESYNEQFF
few,TRBJ1-1,TRBV7-6,.,TGTGCCAGCAGCTTCGTAGACATGAACACTGAAGCTTTCTTT,CASSFVDMNTEAFF